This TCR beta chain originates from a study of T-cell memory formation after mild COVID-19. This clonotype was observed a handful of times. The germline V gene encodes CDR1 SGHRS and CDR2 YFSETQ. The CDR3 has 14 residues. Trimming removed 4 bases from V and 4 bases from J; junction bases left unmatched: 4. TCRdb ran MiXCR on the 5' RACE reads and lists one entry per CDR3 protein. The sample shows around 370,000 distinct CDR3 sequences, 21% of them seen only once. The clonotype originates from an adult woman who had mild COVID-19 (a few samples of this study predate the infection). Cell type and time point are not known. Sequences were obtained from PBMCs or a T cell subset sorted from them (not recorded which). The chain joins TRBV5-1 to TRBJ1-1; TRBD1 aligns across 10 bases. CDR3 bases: TGCGCCAGCAGCCGAGGGGACAGGGGCACTGAAGCTTTCTTT. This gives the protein CASSRGDRGTEAFF.